This is a list of T cell receptor beta chains from one sample in a study of cytomegalovirus exposure and HLA in healthy donors. Only in-frame clones appear in the TCRdb table, and some are missing; sequencing was by immunoSEQ multiplex PCR. The sample comprises about 160,000 clones, roughly 86% of which are singletons, and 10% rests with the top ten. The sequencing sample was made of PBMCs. The receptors originated from a woman aged 18-35 years in good health and CMV-seropositive. Each CDR3 is given with its conserved first and last residue. A D gene is named only where the DNA matches it firmly. Clone size appears in some rows only: once, few, many, or a class for an expanded clone.

DNA: TGTGCCAGCAGCGCCTCTAGCGGGGGAGCGCTAGATACGCAGTATTTT
CDR3: CASSASSGGALDTQYF
V: TRBV9
J: TRBJ2-3
D: TRBD2
size: NA

DNA: TGTGCCAGCTCGGATACAGGGGGCTCTGGGGCCAACGTCCTGACTTTC
CDR3: CASSDTGGSGANVLTF
V: TRBV18
J: TRBJ2-6
D: TRBD1
size: once

DNA: TGTGCCAGCAGTGCCCGGGGCAATCAGCCCCAGCATTTT
CDR3: CASSARGNQPQHF
V: TRBV6-4
J: TRBJ1-5
D: NA
size: NA

DNA: TGTGCCAGCAGCTTAACCGCGGGTAGCTCCTACAATGAGCAGTTCTTC
CDR3: CASSLTAGSSYNEQFF
V: TRBV7-3
J: TRBJ2-1
D: NA
size: NA

DNA: TGTGCCAGCAGCCTCTCCCCTGGAAACACCATATATTTT
CDR3: CASSLSPGNTIYF
V: TRBV4-2
J: TRBJ1-3
D: NA
size: NA

DNA: TGTGCCAGCAGTAAGGGACTAGCGGACGAGGGAGAGTTCTTC
CDR3: CASSKGLADEGEFF
V: TRBV2
J: TRBJ2-1
D: TRBD2
size: NA

DNA: TGTGCCTGGAGTGTACGAGGGATTTATCGCCAGCCCCAGCATTTT
CDR3: CAWSVRGIYRQPQHF
V: TRBV30
J: TRBJ1-5
D: NA
size: NA

DNA: TGTGCCGTACAGGGAAATGGAAACACCATATATTTT
CDR3: CAVQGNGNTIYF
V: TRBV6-6
J: TRBJ1-3
D: NA
size: NA

DNA: TGTGCCAGCAGCGTAGGCTTCGGGTACAATGAGCAGTTCTTC
CDR3: CASSVGFGYNEQFF
V: TRBV9
J: TRBJ2-1
D: NA
size: few

DNA: TGTGCCAGCAGCTTCACAGGCAGCTCCTACAATGAGCAGTTCTTC
CDR3: CASSFTGSSYNEQFF
V: TRBV7-9
J: TRBJ2-1
D: NA
size: NA

DNA: TGTGCCACCAGCAGAGTGGCTAGTTCTTACTACGAGCAGTACTTC
CDR3: CATSRVASSYYEQYF
V: TRBV15
J: TRBJ2-7
D: NA
size: NA

DNA: TGTGCCAGCAGCTTGTCGGGTTCCAACTATGGCTACACCTTC
CDR3: CASSLSGSNYGYTF
V: TRBV5-6
J: TRBJ1-2
D: NA
size: hyperexpanded

DNA: TGCGCCAGCAGCCCACCCCGGGACAGTCGAGCGGGAGCTGACGAGCAGTACTTC
CDR3: CASSPPRDSRAGADEQYF
V: TRBV4-1
J: TRBJ2-7
D: NA
size: NA

DNA: TGTGCCAGCGCGAGCGGGAGGTCTGGTGAGCAGTTCTTC
CDR3: CASASGRSGEQFF
V: TRBV2
J: TRBJ2-1
D: TRBD2
size: NA

DNA: TGTGCCAGCTCACCGGAGACTAACTATGGCTACACCTTC
CDR3: CASSPETNYGYTF
V: TRBV18
J: TRBJ1-2
D: NA
size: NA

DNA: TGTGCCATCAGTCAACTAGCGGGGCCATACAATGAGCAGTTCTTC
CDR3: CAISQLAGPYNEQFF
V: TRBV10-3
J: TRBJ2-1
D: TRBD2
size: NA

DNA: TGTGCCACCAGCAGGTTTCTAGCGGGTGGGTACCAAGAGACCCAGTACTTC
CDR3: CATSRFLAGGYQETQYF
V: TRBV15
J: TRBJ2-5
D: TRBD2
size: NA

DNA: TGTGCCAGCAGCACCGGGCAGGGGGTACATCAGCCCCAGCATTTT
CDR3: CASSTGQGVHQPQHF
V: TRBV7-9
J: TRBJ1-5
D: TRBD1
size: NA

DNA: TGTGCCAGCACTACGCAGGCAGGGGTAGGTTATGGCTACACCTTC
CDR3: CASTTQAGVGYGYTF
V: TRBV28
J: TRBJ1-2
D: NA
size: NA

DNA: TGTGCCAGCAGTTACTCTTTCCCGGTTTCCTACGAGCAGTACTTC
CDR3: CASSYSFPVSYEQYF
V: TRBV6-5
J: TRBJ2-7
D: NA
size: NA

DNA: TGTGCCAGCAGTTACCGTCCCCGGGGCACTGAAGCTTTCTTT
CDR3: CASSYRPRGTEAFF
V: TRBV6-5
J: TRBJ1-1
D: NA
size: NA

DNA: TGCGCCAGCAGCTCAGGGGCAGGATCCTACGAGCAGTACTTC
CDR3: CASSSGAGSYEQYF
V: TRBV5-1
J: TRBJ2-7
D: NA
size: NA

DNA: TGTGCCAGCAGCTCCGGGACTAGCGGGAGGGCTAACAAAAACATTCAGTACTTC
CDR3: CASSSGTSGRANKNIQYF
V: TRBV27
J: TRBJ2-4
D: TRBD2
size: NA

DNA: TGTGCCAGCAGTTCCGGGACAGGGACTGAAGCTTTCTTT
CDR3: CASSSGTGTEAFF
V: TRBV7-3
J: TRBJ1-1
D: TRBD1
size: NA

DNA: TGTGCCAGCAGCCCAGGGTCCGGGTTCTTCACCTTC
CDR3: CASSPGSGFFTF
V: TRBV13
J: TRBJ1-2
D: NA
size: NA

DNA: TGCGCCAGCAGCTTCGAGAGGGTAGGCATGATCTTC
CDR3: CASSFERVGMIF
V: TRBV5-1
J: TRBJ2-1
D: NA
size: NA

DNA: TGTGCCAGCACCCCGGCGGGGGGCTCCTACAATGAGCAGTTCTTC
CDR3: CASTPAGGSYNEQFF
V: TRBV6-5
J: TRBJ2-1
D: TRBD2
size: NA

DNA: TGTGCCAGCAGTTACTCGACAAGCTCCTACGAGCAGTACTTC
CDR3: CASSYSTSSYEQYF
V: TRBV6-5
J: TRBJ2-7
D: NA
size: NA

DNA: TGCGCCAGCAGCCAAGACGGGTACAATGAGCAGTTCTTC
CDR3: CASSQDGYNEQFF
V: TRBV4-3
J: TRBJ2-1
D: NA
size: NA